One sample yielded the 10 T cell receptor beta chains listed below, sequenced in a study of cytotoxic CD8 clonotypes in ibrutinib-treated CLL. Here immunoSEQ multiplex PCR was the method, and the copy in TCRdb shows in-frame clones only, minus some. This sample has about 140,000 clones; around 80% occur once, and the top ten carry 7.5% to 8%. Sequenced material: PBMCs, taken after 36 months of ibrutinib treatment. Receptors originate from a human donor with chronic lymphocytic leukemia.

J is TRBJ2-4 and V is TRBV19; D remains unclear. The CDR3 sequence is 15 residues long. Between the trimmed V and J ends, which lost 4 bases and 0 bases, there was a span of 10 bases. The V gene's germline CDR1 is LNHDA and CDR2 SQIVND (reference sequence). CDR3 residues: CASSNLELAKNIQYF. As DNA, the CDR3 is TGTGCCAGTAGTAACCTCGAGCTAGCCAAAAACATTCAGTACTTC.

This clone was seen only once. The chain couples TRBV6-1 to TRBJ1-2; D possibly corresponds to TRBD1 (5 bases). Germline values: CDR1 MNHNS, CDR2 SASEGT. This CDR3 has 14 amino acids. The ends were cut back, 5 bases at V and 4 bases at J, with 14 bases in the middle. The CDR3 region has the DNA TGTGCCAGCAGTTTAGGGGACGCAGTCTATGGCTACACCTTC. Protein product: CASSLGDAVYGYTF.

The genes are TRBV20-1 and TRBJ1-2; D is undetermined. This CDR3 comprises 11 residues. The V end lost 7 bases, the J end lost 4 bases, and 10 bases lay between the germline ends. Per germline, CDR1 DFQATT and CDR2 SNEGSKA (reference sequence). As DNA, the CDR3 is TGCAGTGGGTCCATGGGCTATGGCTACACCTTC. It encodes CSGSMGYGYTF.

The V call is TRBV2, the J call TRBJ1-1, with a tentative D call TRBD1 (5 bases). With 5 bases removed from V and 7 bases from J, the gap between germline ends came to 11 bases. Germline assignment: CDR1 SNHLY and CDR2 FYNNEI. The CDR3 length is 12 residues. CDR3 sequence: CASSLGLVEAFF. CDR3 nucleotide sequence: TGTGCCAGCAGTTTGGGGCTAGTTGAAGCTTTCTTT.

The gene calls are TRBV2 and TRBJ1-1; 9 nucleotides align to TRBD1. In germline, CDR1 is SNHLY, CDR2 FYNNEI. The CDR3 covers 15 residues. The trim removed 6 bases at V and 1 base at J, leaving 6 bases unmatched. The chain's CDR3 is CASRDRGLRNTEAFF. The CDR3 DNA sequence: TGTGCCAGCAGGGACAGGGGTTTAAGGAACACTGAAGCTTTCTTT. The variable domain in full, completed from reference TRBV2 and TRBJ1-1, reads EPEVTQTPSHQVTQMGQEVILRCVPISNHLYFYWYRQILGQKVEFLVSFYNNEISEKSEIFDDQFSVERPDGSNFTLKIRSTKLEDSAMYFCASRDRGLRNTEAFFGQGTRLTVV.

The J gene is TRBJ1-6, the V gene TRBV28; maybe TRBD1 (6 bases). V lost 3 bases, J lost 2 bases, and 11 bases lay in between. Germline CDR1 and CDR2: MDHEN and SYDVKM. CDR3 length: 16 amino acids. The DNA for the CDR3 is TGTGCCAGCAGTTTGGCCGGGACACCCTATAATTCACCCCTCCACTTT. This gives the protein CASSLAGTPYNSPLHF.

The J gene is TRBJ1-1, the V gene TRBV19; the match to TRBD1 covers 8 bases. J was trimmed by 1 base and V by 7 bases; bases with no gene match: 8. The CDR3 covers 15 residues. Germline V gene data show CDR1 as LNHDA and CDR2 as SQIVND (reference sequence). As DNA, the CDR3 is TGTGCCAGTAACCCGGACAGGGCCGAGAACACTGAAGCTTTCTTT. Its protein product is CASNPDRAENTEAFF.

This clone was seen more than once but under ten times. Other DNA sequences in this specimen translate into the identical CDR3. The chain has TRBV18 and TRBJ2-7; the match to TRBD2 covers 11 bases. Trimming took 2 bases from V and 3 from J; bases not matched to a gene: 3. Germline CDR1 reads KGHSH; CDR2 reads LQKENI. CDR3 length: 15 amino acids. In DNA, the CDR3 is TGTGCCAGCTCACCAGGGACTAGCGGTATCTACGAGCAGTACTTC. It encodes CASSPGTSGIYEQYF.

A single count supports this clone. V usage is TRBV7-3 and J usage is TRBJ2-1, with TRBD2 matching 9 bases. The CDR3 is 15 amino acids. The V and J ends lost 6 bases and 10 bases, in that order; junction bases with no gene match: 13. Germline values: CDR1 SGHTA, CDR2 FQGTGA. This chain's CDR3 is CASRPSAREGLEQFF. The CDR3 bases are TGTGCCAGCAGACCCTCGGCGCGGGAGGGCTTGGAGCAGTTCTTC.

The rearrangement joins TRBV19 to TRBJ2-7; TRBD2 is a possible D gene (7 bases). Germline values: CDR1 LNHDA, CDR2 SQIVND (reference sequence). This CDR3 contains 15 residues. Between the trimmed V and J ends, which lost 3 bases and 3 bases, there was a span of 15 bases. The CDR3 spells CASSIAGARGYEQYF. As DNA, the CDR3 is TGTGCCAGTAGTATTGCGGGGGCAAGGGGCTACGAGCAGTACTTC.